What follows are 9 T cell receptor beta chains derived from one specimen sequenced in a study of CD8 T cells in ankylosing spondylitis. Regarding the study as a whole: Seemingly characteristic of ankylosing spondylitis blood was a TCR beta motif consisting of about 8 highly homologous variants.

No antigen is known for these receptors. Each CDR3 protein gets one entry after TCRdb re-called the 5' RACE reads with MiXCR. The profile covers over 600,000 distinct CDR3 sequences, with roughly 19% appearing a single time and roughly a fifth taken by the ten largest. The sequencing input was blood, either unsorted or a sorted T cell fraction (not recorded which). These receptors all stem from a male donor with ankylosing spondylitis.

The CDR3 region is CSAQGGLSSYNEQFF. CDR3 sequence (DNA): TGCAGTGCCCAGGGGGGATTAAGCTCCTACAATGAGCAGTTCTTC. V gene TRBV20-1 combines with J gene TRBJ2-1; a weak D match, TRBD1 (7 bases). The CDR3 is made up of 15 amino acids. Trimming left V 6 bases short and J 0 bases short, with 15 bases between. Germline V lookup: CDR1 DFQATT, CDR2 SNEGSKA (reference sequence).

In this sample, this clonotype turned up a few times. The chain recombines TRBV15 with TRBJ2-5; D possibly matches TRBD1 or TRBD2 (5 bases each). V was clipped by 1 base and J by 4 bases, with 19 bases between them. Germline values: CDR1 LNHNV, CDR2 YYDKDF (reference sequence). The CDR3 has 17 residues. CDR3 nucleotide sequence: TGTGCCACCAGCAGAGGTCCGACGGGACCCGCTGGAGAGACCCAGTACTTC. Translation gives CATSRGPTGPAGETQYF.

This clonotype was counted only a few times. CDR3: CASSPLAGIKINEQFF. CDR3 coding DNA: TGTGCCAGCTCACCCCTAGCGGGAATAAAGATCAATGAGCAGTTCTTC. This rearrangement joins TRBV18 to TRBJ2-1; 9 positions match TRBD2. The V gene's germline CDR1 is KGHSH and CDR2 LQKENI. This CDR3 comprises 16 residues. Losses at the gene ends were 3 bases for V and 6 bases for J; bases not matched to a gene: 9.

This clonotype has only a few counts. The rearrangement links TRBV20-1 to TRBJ2-3; 12 bases match TRBD2. The junction had 5 bases not matched to a gene; V was cut back by 6 bases and J by 1 base. In germline, CDR1 is DFQATT, CDR2 SNEGSKA (reference sequence). The CDR3 runs to 15 residues. Here the CDR3 DNA reads TGCAGTGCCAGACGACTAGCGGGAGGCACAGATACGCAGTATTTT. Encoded protein: CSARRLAGGTDTQYF.

The V and J genes are TRBV6-1 and TRBJ1-2; no clear D gene. Trimming pared 5 bases from V and 2 bases from J, leaving 24 bases between. CDR3 size: 18 residues. From germline, CDR1 is MNHNS and CDR2 SASEGT. CDR3 bases: TGTGCCAGCAGTCAGAAAATCGGGGATGTTATAGAAAACTATGGCTACACCTTC. Translating it yields CASSQKIGDVIENYGYTF.

The rearrangement joins TRBV12-3 or TRBV12-4 to TRBJ2-5; 7 positions match TRBD1. J was trimmed by 2 bases and V by 0 bases; bases with no gene match: 6. The CDR3 length is 16 residues. The CDR3 DNA reads as TGTGCCAGCAGTTTAGCGGGCGCCAGGGGGCAAGAGACCCAGTACTTC. Amino acid sequence: CASSLAGARGQETQYF.

This clonotype was observed a handful of times. This chain links TRBV20-1 with TRBJ2-5, with 7 bases fitting TRBD2. CDR1 and CDR2 from the germline V gene are DFQATT and SNEGSKA (reference sequence). After removal of 2 bases from V and 1 base from J, the junction contained 7 bases not matched to a gene. CDR3 size: 15 residues. The CDR3 here is CSARWASGIQETQYF. CDR3 nucleotide sequence: TGCAGTGCTAGATGGGCTAGCGGAATCCAAGAGACCCAGTACTTC.

J is TRBJ2-7 and V is TRBV29-1, with 9 bases that match TRBD1. Trimming at V came to 6 bases and at J to 4 bases, leaving 10 bases not matched to a gene. The CDR3 extends over 14 amino acids. Germline CDR1 SQVTM, CDR2 ANQGSEA. CDR3 nucleotide sequence: TGCAGCGTGGGCGGGACAGGGAATTGGTACGAGCAGTACTTC. It codes for CSVGGTGNWYEQYF.

The V call is TRBV6-2 or TRBV6-3, the J call TRBJ2-5; 8 nucleotides align to TRBD1. CDR3 size: 17 residues. From germline, CDR1 is MNHEY and CDR2 SVGEGT. J was trimmed by 4 bases and V by 4 bases; bases with no gene match: 14. CDR3 nucleotide sequence: TGTGCCAGCAGTTGGGCCATATCGCATACAGGGGGAGAGACCCAGTACTTC. Protein product: CASSWAISHTGGETQYF.